The 27 T cell receptor beta chains presented below share a single source sample, sequenced in a study of OX40 agonist ivuxolimab in advanced cancers. TCRdb's table, derived via immunoSEQ multiplex PCR, lists solely in-frame clones and lacks some. This sample has about 77,000 clones, with approximately 85% found just once. This material consisted of CD4+ or CD8+ T cells sorted from blood, taken in a trial of the OX40 agonist ivuxolimab. Receptor source: an adult with an advanced solid tumor such as melanoma, head and neck, liver or kidney cancer.

This clone has more than one count but fewer than ten. This sequence joins TRBV27 and TRBJ2-1; 12 positions agree with TRBD2. The CDR3 runs to 17 residues. CDR1 and CDR2 from the germline V gene are MNHEY and SMNVEV (reference sequence). The junction had 10 bases not matched to a gene; V was cut back by 6 bases and J by 4 bases. The CDR3 loop is CASSSPRLAGEYNEQFF. The CDR3 region has the DNA TGTGCCAGCAGCTCGCCCCGACTAGCGGGAGAATACAATGAGCAGTTCTTC.

The chain couples TRBV7-8 to TRBJ2-2; a possible D gene is TRBD1 (6 bases). Trimming removed 5 bases at V and 7 bases at J, with 17 bases between. Germline-derived CDR1 and CDR2 are SGHVS and FQNEAQ. This CDR3 has 15 residues. The CDR3 DNA is TGTGCCAGCAGCCCAACAGGGATTCCGAGCGGGGAGCTGTTTTTT. It translates to CASSPTGIPSGELFF.

The rearrangement uses TRBV7-2 and TRBJ2-7, with D unclear. This CDR3 comprises 13 residues. V was cut by 0 bases and J by 2 bases, with 5 bases left in between. CDR1 is SGHTA and CDR2 is FQGNSA in the germline V gene. The CDR3 is CASSLARTYEQYF. CDR3 coding DNA: TGTGCCAGCAGCTTAGCACGGACCTACGAGCAGTACTTC. Full variable domain (rest looked up from reference TRBV7-2 and TRBJ2-7): GAGVSQSPSNKVTEKGKDVELRCDPISGHTALYWYRQSLGQGLEFLIYFQGNSAPDKSGLPSDRFSAERTGGSVSTLTIQRTQQEDSAVYLCASSLARTYEQYFGPGTRLTVT.

The chain has TRBV9 and TRBJ2-4; D not certain. Germline loops: CDR1 SGDLS, CDR2 YYNGEE. V shed 6 bases and J shed 5 bases, with 6 bases lying between them. The CDR3 runs to 11 residues. In DNA form, the CDR3 reads TGTGCCAGCACCCACCAAAACATTCAGTACTTC. Protein sequence: CASTHQNIQYF.

This clone has just a few counts. J is TRBJ1-2 and V is TRBV7-9; D might be TRBD1 (6 bases). The V end was cut by 6 bases, the J end by 7 bases, with 9 bases between. Germline V lookup: CDR1 SEHNR, CDR2 FQNEAQ (reference sequence). The CDR3 has 11 residues. The CDR3 DNA is TGTGCCAGCAGAGGGGGTGGTGGCTACACCTTC. Translating it yields CASRGGGGYTF.

The V gene is TRBV28, the J gene TRBJ2-7, with 7 bases aligning to TRBD2. J lost 1 base, V lost 8 bases, and 5 bases had no gene match. This CDR3 is built from 13 residues. CDR1 is MDHEN and CDR2 is SYDVKM in the germline V gene. The CDR3 sequence: CASSRGGSYEQYF. The CDR3, as DNA: TGTGCCAGCTCTCGCGGGGGTTCCTACGAGCAGTACTTC.

This CDR3 reads CASSQAAGGGMYEQYF. DNA for the CDR3: TGTGCCAGCAGCCAAGCGGCGGGCGGAGGTATGTACGAGCAGTACTTC. The V and J genes are TRBV4-2 and TRBJ2-7, with TRBD2 as a possible D gene (5 bases). Germline-derived CDR1 and CDR2 are LGHNA and YNFKEQ. With 1 base removed from V and 4 bases from J, the gap between germline ends came to 17 bases. CDR3 length: 16 amino acids.

The table lists this clone with a few counts. V is TRBV6-5 and J is TRBJ1-1; D is ambiguous. Between the trimmed V and J ends, which lost 6 bases and 3 bases, there was a span of 17 bases. Germline V CDR1 and CDR2: MNHEY, SVGAGI. The CDR3 extends over 15 amino acids. Here the CDR3 DNA reads TGTGCCAGCAGCCCACGGACCCTTTCAGACACTGAAGCTTTCTTT. Its translation: CASSPRTLSDTEAFF.

CDR3 nucleotide sequence: TGTGCCAGCCTCTACGGGCGCTATGGCTACACCTTC. Translating gives CASLYGRYGYTF. This chain uses TRBV7-2 with TRBJ1-2, with D hard to call. The CDR3 is 12 residues long. Germline V gene sequence: CDR1 SGHTA, CDR2 FQGNSA. With 8 bases removed from V and 4 bases from J, the gap between germline ends came to 11 bases.

This chain connects TRBV2 to TRBJ2-1; D remains ambiguous. With 4 bases removed from V and 7 bases from J, the gap between germline ends came to 11 bases. This CDR3 region has 13 residues. Germline loops: CDR1 SNHLY, CDR2 FYNNEI. Here the CDR3 reads CASSVKKTNEQFF. The CDR3 DNA follows: TGTGCCAGCAGTGTTAAAAAAACGAATGAGCAGTTCTTC.

This chain links TRBV28 with TRBJ2-5; the match to TRBD1 covers 7 bases. The germline gives CDR1 MDHEN, CDR2 SYDVKM. With V trimmed by 6 bases and J by 2 bases, 0 bases remained unmatched. This CDR3 has 12 amino acids. CDR3 coding DNA: TGTGCCAGCAGGGACAGGCAAGAGACCCAGTACTTC. This encodes CASRDRQETQYF.

This chain joins TRBV4-1 and TRBJ1-3; TRBD1 matches 9 bases. Germline lookup yields CDR1 MGHRA and CDR2 YSYEKL. After removal of 4 bases from V and 4 bases from J, the junction contained 2 bases not matched to a gene. The CDR3 totals 14 residues. CDR3 DNA: TGCGCCAGCAGCCTCGGGACAGGGGGAAACACCATATATTTT. Protein sequence: CASSLGTGGNTIYF.

This chain uses TRBV28 with TRBJ2-3; TRBD1 aligns across 7 bases. CDR1 is MDHEN and CDR2 is SYDVKM in the germline V gene. The CDR3 consists of 16 residues. J gave up 6 bases and V 3 bases, and 12 bases lay outside the gene matches. The CDR3 DNA reads as TGTGCCAGCAGTTTGACCGGGACAGTCCCTGGGGATACGCAGTATTTT. Residues: CASSLTGTVPGDTQYF.

This clone appeared once. The chain combines TRBV5-1 with TRBJ1-2; D perhaps matches TRBD1 (5 bases). CDR1 and CDR2 from the germline V gene are SGHRS and YFSETQ. The CDR3 sequence is 15 residues long. V was shortened by 2 bases and J by 5 bases, with 16 bases between the two germline ends. CDR3 residues: CASSFEGRVGYGYTF. The CDR3, as DNA: TGCGCCAGCAGCTTTGAGGGGAGGGTCGGATATGGCTACACCTTC.

The chain employs TRBV5-1 and TRBJ1-5, with D possibly matching TRBD1 (5 bases). The CDR3 consists of 15 residues. Looked up from germline, CDR1 is SGHRS and CDR2 is YFSETQ. Trimming shortened V by 4 bases and J by 0 bases, and 11 bases separated the two germline ends. Here the CDR3 reads CASSLGQFSNQPQHF. The CDR3 DNA sequence: TGCGCCAGCAGCCTGGGGCAGTTTAGCAATCAGCCCCAGCATTTT.

The chain carries TRBV6-5 and TRBJ1-1; D remains unclear. The CDR3 has 14 residues. Germline V gene data show CDR1 as MNHEY and CDR2 as SVGAGI. V was shortened by 2 bases and J by 5 bases, with 12 bases between the two germline ends. The CDR3 sequence: CASSYDGVRTEAFF. The CDR3 nucleotides are TGTGCCAGCAGTTACGATGGGGTACGGACTGAAGCTTTCTTT.

This chain connects TRBV5-1 to TRBJ2-6; D remains unclear. The CDR3 is 15 amino acids. The V end lost 5 bases, the J end lost 0 bases, and 9 bases lay between the germline ends. Germline CDR1 is SGHRS and CDR2 is YFSETQ. CDR3 DNA sequence: TGCGCCAGCAGTGATAAGAGCTCTGGGGCCAACGTCCTGACTTTC. Amino acids: CASSDKSSGANVLTF.

This sequence joins TRBV28 and TRBJ2-1; D is perhaps TRBD2 (7 bases). This CDR3 has 19 amino acids. V gave up 7 bases and J gave up 1 base, with 26 bases separating them. Per germline, CDR1 MDHEN and CDR2 SYDVKM. The CDR3 here is CASIALGGGQTKSYNEQFF. DNA of the CDR3: TGTGCCAGCATCGCCCTTGGCGGGGGCCAGACTAAATCCTACAATGAGCAGTTCTTC.

V usage is TRBV5-4 and J usage is TRBJ1-1; D unclear. The length of the CDR3 is 12 residues. V lost 4 bases and J 7 bases, leaving 11 bases between the germline ends. Germline CDR1 SGHNT, CDR2 YYREEE (reference sequence). The CDR3 region is CASSLTPIEAFF. CDR3 nucleotide sequence: TGTGCCAGCAGCCTAACACCGATTGAAGCTTTCTTT.

This chain uses TRBV6-6 with TRBJ1-1, with D uncertain. V lost 5 bases and J lost 6, with 16 bases in between. CDR1 and CDR2 (germline): MNHNY, SVGAGI (reference sequence). This CDR3 spans 14 amino acids. The CDR3 DNA sequence: TGTGCCAGCAGTAGTGGAGCCTCGTACGCTGAAGCTTTCTTT. Translated, it gives CASSSGASYAEAFF.

The V and J genes are TRBV18 and TRBJ2-7; tentative D call: TRBD2 (5 bases). CDR1 KGHSH and CDR2 LQKENI come from the germline V gene. This CDR3 contains 12 residues. V lost 4 bases, J lost 3 bases, and 7 bases lay in between. As DNA, the CDR3 is TGTGCCAGCTCACTTGGAGGCTACGAGCAGTACTTC. This sequence encodes CASSLGGYEQYF.

The rearrangement uses TRBV28 and TRBJ1-4; possibly TRBD1 for D (6 bases). In germline, CDR1 is MDHEN, CDR2 SYDVKM. V gave up 6 bases and J gave up 7 bases, with 15 bases separating them. The CDR3 is 14 amino acids. The CDR3 DNA reads TGTGCCAGCAGCTTGGGGGGGCTAGGTGAAAAACTGTTTTTT. As protein: CASSLGGLGEKLFF.

V and J are TRBV2 and TRBJ2-3; D call uncertain. The CDR3 sequence is 13 residues long. V lost 7 bases and J lost 3, with 11 bases in between. From germline, CDR1 is SNHLY and CDR2 FYNNEI. CDR3 DNA: TGTGCCAGCACGGCGGTGGAGACAGATACGCAGTATTTT. Amino acid sequence: CASTAVETDTQYF.

The chain uses TRBV5-1 and TRBJ2-1; 7 bases are shared with TRBD2. This CDR3 has 16 amino acids. Germline lookup yields CDR1 SGHRS and CDR2 YFSETQ. V lost 2 bases, J lost 0 bases, and 5 bases stayed unmatched. CDR3 nucleotides: TGCGCCAGCAGCTTCGGAGGCGGGAGCTCCTACAATGAGCAGTTCTTC. This translates into CASSFGGGSSYNEQFF.

Note on this clone: Other DNA sequences in the same sample also yield this CDR3. The chain has TRBV7-2 and TRBJ2-7; TRBD1 matches at 11 bases. V lost 6 bases to trimming and J lost 6 bases; unmatched junction nucleotides: 4. The CDR3 is made up of 13 amino acids. The germline gives CDR1 SGHTA, CDR2 FQGNSA. CDR3 in amino acids: CASSVDRGREQYF. In nucleotides, the CDR3 is TGTGCCAGCAGTGTGGACAGGGGGCGCGAGCAGTACTTC.

About this clone itself: The sample has other DNA sequences that encode this CDR3 too. The chain employs TRBV19 and TRBJ2-7; 8 bases fit TRBD1. Per the germline V gene, CDR1 is LNHDA and CDR2 is SQIVND (reference sequence). The CDR3 spans 14 residues. The J segment lost 3 bases and the V segment lost 5 bases, leaving 6 bases of the junction unmatched. In DNA, the CDR3 is TGTGCCAGTAGTCCCGGGACAGGCGACTACGAGCAGTACTTC. This gives the protein CASSPGTGDYEQYF.

Of note for this clone: The sample has other DNA sequences that encode this CDR3 too. The chain employs TRBV2 and TRBJ2-2; D remains ambiguous. The CDR3 contains 10 residues. V lost 4 bases and J lost 10, with 4 bases in between. CDR1 is SNHLY and CDR2 is FYNNEI in the germline V gene. In nucleotides, the CDR3 is TGTGCCAGCAGTGGGAAGGAGCTGTTTTTT. Its protein product is CASSGKELFF.